Each of the 12 T cell receptor beta chains below was sequenced from the same sample in a study of blood T cell repertoires in COVID-19. Measured with immunoSEQ multiplex PCR; TCRdb has only the in-frame clones, and not every one. Of roughly 100,000 clones listed, 84% are singletons. Material for sequencing was peripheral blood. These TCRs come from a human donor in a cohort sampled during active or convalescent COVID-19.

The DNA of the CDR3 is TGTGCCACCAGCAGAGATCTTTTTCGGGGACAGGGGGCACAGGAGCAGTTCTTC. This translates into CATSRDLFRGQGAQEQFF. The chain is built from TRBV15 and TRBJ2-1; TRBD1 matches 12 bases. Per the germline V gene, CDR1 is LNHNV and CDR2 is YYDKDF (reference sequence). With V trimmed by 0 bases and J by 10 bases, 13 bases remained unmatched. This CDR3 comprises 18 residues.

The chain carries TRBV7-2 and TRBJ1-6; a weak D match, TRBD1 (5 bases). CDR1 is SGHTA and CDR2 is FQGNSA in the germline V gene. The CDR3 consists of 17 residues. Trimming took off 3 bases at V and 0 bases at J, with 12 bases between the two ends. CDR3 sequence (DNA): TGTGCCAGCAGCTTCGACAGTTTTAGCTCCTATAATTCACCCCTCCACTTT. Translation gives CASSFDSFSSYNSPLHF.

This rearrangement joins TRBV6-1 to TRBJ2-5, with D tentatively TRBD1 (5 bases). Trimming shortened V by 2 bases and J by 4 bases, and 14 bases separated the two germline ends. Germline assignment: CDR1 MNHNS and CDR2 SASEGT. CDR3 length equals 15 residues. CDR3 in amino acids: CASSEPNQGVETQYF. The CDR3 bases are TGTGCCAGCAGTGAACCTAATCAGGGTGTAGAGACCCAGTACTTC.

J is TRBJ1-4 and V is TRBV2; D uncertain. Germline loops: CDR1 SNHLY, CDR2 FYNNEI. The ends were cut back, 5 bases at V and 6 bases at J, with 16 bases in the middle. The CDR3 spans 15 residues. Here the CDR3 DNA reads TGTGCCAGCAGTCAATTTACTAATCGGGATGAAAAACTGTTTTTT. Its protein product is CASSQFTNRDEKLFF.

This clone is medium-sized in the sample. The chain joins TRBV13 to TRBJ2-1, with 12 nucleotides matching TRBD2. The germline V gene encodes CDR1 PRHDT and CDR2 FYEKMQ (reference sequence). The CDR3 length is 18 residues. The trim removed 4 bases at V and 1 base at J, leaving 8 bases unmatched. The CDR3 is CASSSPSGGAGSYNEQFF. The DNA of the CDR3 is TGTGCCAGCAGCTCCCCTAGCGGGGGGGCAGGGTCCTACAATGAGCAGTTCTTC. The variable domain in full, completed from reference TRBV13 and TRBJ2-1, reads AAGVIQSPRHLIKEKRETATLKCYPIPRHDTVYWYQQGPGQDPQFLISFYEKMQSDKGSIPDRFSAQQFSDYHSELNMSSLELGDSALYFCASSSPSGGAGSYNEQFFGPGTRLTVL.

This chain uses TRBV6-2 or TRBV6-3 with TRBJ2-7, with 7 bases lining up with TRBD2. After removal of 0 bases from V and 2 bases from J, the junction contained 4 bases not matched to a gene. This CDR3 comprises 15 residues. The germline V gene encodes CDR1 MNHEY and CDR2 SVGEGT. CDR3 DNA: TGTGCCAGCAGTTACTCCGGGACTATCCCCTACGAGCAGTACTTC. Encoded protein: CASSYSGTIPYEQYF.

This clone has more than one count but fewer than ten. The chain links TRBV14 to TRBJ1-4; D perhaps matches TRBD1 (5 bases). Trimming left V 4 bases short and J 0 bases short, with 18 bases between. Per the germline V gene, CDR1 is SGHDN and CDR2 is FVKESK. The CDR3 has 18 residues. The CDR3 DNA reads as TGTGCCAGCAGCCGTCGTGCAGGGAGGAGGGCAACTAATGAAAAACTGTTTTTT. The encoded protein is CASSRRAGRRATNEKLFF.

The rearrangement joins TRBV7-2 to TRBJ2-3, with 8 bases identical to TRBD2. CDR3 length: 15 amino acids. After removal of 1 base from V and 3 bases from J, the junction contained 3 bases not matched to a gene. Germline values: CDR1 SGHTA, CDR2 FQGNSA. The CDR3 here is CASSLGQRGTDTQYF. For the CDR3, the DNA is TGTGCCAGCAGCTTAGGACAGCGGGGGACAGATACGCAGTATTTT.

This chain uses TRBV5-1 with TRBJ2-5; no reliable D call. Germline CDR1 is SGHRS and CDR2 is YFSETQ. Deletions cut 1 base from V and 2 bases from J, with 6 bases between. The CDR3 has 13 amino acids. The DNA of the CDR3 is TGCGCCAGCAGCTTGATCCCTCAAGAGACCCAGTACTTC. Translated, it gives CASSLIPQETQYF.

This rearrangement joins TRBV5-4 to TRBJ2-5; the match to TRBD2 covers 7 bases. The V segment lost 0 bases and the J segment 14 bases; nucleotides outside the gene matches: 7. There are 12 residues in the CDR3. Germline V gene data show CDR1 as SGHNT and CDR2 as YYREEE (reference sequence). Written as DNA, the CDR3 is TGTGCCAGCAGCTTGGACTCACGCGGGGGATACTTC. Translated: CASSLDSRGGYF.

V is TRBV7-2 and J is TRBJ2-7; 10 bases match TRBD2. Germline CDR1 and CDR2: SGHTA and FQGNSA. J was trimmed by 3 bases and V by 5 bases; bases with no gene match: 7. The CDR3 is made up of 15 amino acids. The CDR3 bases are TGTGCCAGCAGCCCCGGACTAGCGGCCCACTACGAGCAGTACTTC. Residues: CASSPGLAAHYEQYF.

This chain joins TRBV29-1 and TRBJ2-2, with 9 bases identical to TRBD1. Trimming at V came to 7 bases and at J to 4 bases, leaving 10 bases not matched to a gene. The CDR3 covers 15 residues. Germline CDR1 SQVTM, CDR2 ANQGSEA. The CDR3 DNA is TGCAGCGCCCTTCCGGGACAGGGTTTCACCGGGGAGCTGTTTTTT. Translating it yields CSALPGQGFTGELFF.